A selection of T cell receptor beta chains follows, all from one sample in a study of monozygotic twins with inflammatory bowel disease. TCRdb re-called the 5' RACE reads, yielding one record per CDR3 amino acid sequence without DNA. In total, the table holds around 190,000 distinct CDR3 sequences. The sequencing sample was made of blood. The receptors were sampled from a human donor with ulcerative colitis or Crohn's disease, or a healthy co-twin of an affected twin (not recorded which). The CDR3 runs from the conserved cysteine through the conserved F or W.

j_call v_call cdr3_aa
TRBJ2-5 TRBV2 CASSVRLQETQYF
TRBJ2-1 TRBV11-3 CASSLGGTSSYNEQFF
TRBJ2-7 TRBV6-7 CASSYPRGQSYEQYF
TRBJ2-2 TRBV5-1 CASSLTGSSTGELFF
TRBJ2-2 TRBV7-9 CASSFGQPNTGELFF
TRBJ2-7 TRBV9 CASSVAGSGGPYEQYF
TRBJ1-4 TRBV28 CASSFGGASGEKLFF
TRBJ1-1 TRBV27 CASMQGNTEAFF
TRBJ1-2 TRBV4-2 CASSQDLQGNYGYTF
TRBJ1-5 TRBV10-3 CAISGDGNQSQHF
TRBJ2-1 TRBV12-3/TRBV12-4 CASSLTGNEQFF
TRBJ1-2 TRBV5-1 CASSIRTDDGYTF
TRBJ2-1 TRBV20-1 CSAGLAGGITYNEQFF
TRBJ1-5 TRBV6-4 CASSEGGGNQPQHF
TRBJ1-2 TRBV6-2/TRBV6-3 CASSYPRGRAAARQSYGYTF
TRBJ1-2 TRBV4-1 CASSQEGVSNGYTF
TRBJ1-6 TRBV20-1 CSARVGGGNSPLHF
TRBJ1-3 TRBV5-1 CASSSEGQAHYF
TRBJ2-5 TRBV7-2 CASSLGTSGDQETQYF
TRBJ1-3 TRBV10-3 CAISDFGGRADTIYF
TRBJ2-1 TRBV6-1 CASSREGQGSRNEQFF
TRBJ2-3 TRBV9 CASSVSTANGPTDTQYF
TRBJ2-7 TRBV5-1 CASSLSSSYEQYF
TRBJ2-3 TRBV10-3 CAISQGATVDTQYF
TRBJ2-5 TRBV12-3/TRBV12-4 CASTSFGGFQETQYF
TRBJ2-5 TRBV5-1 CASSWERAQETQYF
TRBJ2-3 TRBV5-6 CASSFLRGRTDTQYF
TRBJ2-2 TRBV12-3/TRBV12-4 CASSPSGELFF
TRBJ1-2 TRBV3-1 CASSQTGTGDYGYTF
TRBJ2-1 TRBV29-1 CSVDGTSYNEQFF
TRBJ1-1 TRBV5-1 CASSSRDDTEAFF
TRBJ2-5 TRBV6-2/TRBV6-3 CASTHEGASRETQYF
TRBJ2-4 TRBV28 CASRPFGGSAKNIQYF
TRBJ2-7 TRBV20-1 CSARDRGPTYEQYF
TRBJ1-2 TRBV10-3 CAIQTGAYGYTF
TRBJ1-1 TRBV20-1 CSARDTGSTEAFF
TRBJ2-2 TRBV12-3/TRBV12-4 CASSLRSGSTGELFF
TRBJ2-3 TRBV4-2 CASSQGQGLEDTQYF
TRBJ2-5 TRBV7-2 CASRGTSGTQETQYF
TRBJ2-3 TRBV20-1 CSALAGLTDTQYF
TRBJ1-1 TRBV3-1 CASSQAGTGGTEAFF
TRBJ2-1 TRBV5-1 CASSTRLAGGYNEQFF
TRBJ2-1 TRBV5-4 CASSLVAGGLHEQFF
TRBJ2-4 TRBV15 CATSTRTAGSKNIQYF
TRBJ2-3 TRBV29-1 CSVWGGPTDTQYF
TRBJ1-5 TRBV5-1 CASSLYGYSNQPQHF
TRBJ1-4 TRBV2 CASTSRAGSLSEKLFF
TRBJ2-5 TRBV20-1 CSARTFEYQETQYF
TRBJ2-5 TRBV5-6 CASSFGSGGTQYF
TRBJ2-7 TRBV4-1 CASSQGAAGRAGEQYF
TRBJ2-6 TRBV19 CASSRNPYSGANVLTF
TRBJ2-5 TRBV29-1 CSVHARGSSRWETQYF
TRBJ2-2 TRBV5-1 CASTNWLNTGELFF
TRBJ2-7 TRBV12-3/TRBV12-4 CASARESSYEQYF
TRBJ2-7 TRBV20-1 CSADRQGSSYEQYF
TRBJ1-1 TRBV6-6 CASSYPQDRGAFF
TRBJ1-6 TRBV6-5 CASSYRTGGSPLHF
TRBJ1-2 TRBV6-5 CASSYSGWGYTF